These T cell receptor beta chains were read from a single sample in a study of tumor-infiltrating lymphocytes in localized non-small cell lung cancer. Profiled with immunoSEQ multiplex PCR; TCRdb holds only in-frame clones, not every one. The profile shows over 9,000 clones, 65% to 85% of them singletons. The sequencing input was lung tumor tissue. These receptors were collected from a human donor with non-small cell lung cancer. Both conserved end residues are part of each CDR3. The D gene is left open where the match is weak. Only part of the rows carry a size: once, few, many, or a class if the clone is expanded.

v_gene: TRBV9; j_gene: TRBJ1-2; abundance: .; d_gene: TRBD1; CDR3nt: TGTGCCAGCAGCTCCCGGACAGGTAGTGGAAACTATGGCTACACCTTC; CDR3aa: CASSSRTGSGNYGYTF
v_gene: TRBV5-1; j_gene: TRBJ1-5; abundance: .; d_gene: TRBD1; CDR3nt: TGCGCCAGCAGCCCTAGGACAGGGATGGATCAGCCCCAGCATTTT; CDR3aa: CASSPRTGMDQPQHF
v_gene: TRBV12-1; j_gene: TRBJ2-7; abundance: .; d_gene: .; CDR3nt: TGTGCCAGCAGCTTACACCCGGGATGGACATTCTACGAGCAGTACTTC; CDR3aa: CASSLHPGWTFYEQYF
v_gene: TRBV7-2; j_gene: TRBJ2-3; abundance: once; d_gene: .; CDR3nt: TGTGCCAGCAGCACTCAGGGGGGCCGCACAGATACGCAGTATTTT; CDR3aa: CASSTQGGRTDTQYF
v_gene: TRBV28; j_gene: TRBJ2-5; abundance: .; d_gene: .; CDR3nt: TGTGCCAGCAGTTCACCCGGGACTTCTGGAGTCACCCAGTACTTC; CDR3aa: CASSSPGTSGVTQYF
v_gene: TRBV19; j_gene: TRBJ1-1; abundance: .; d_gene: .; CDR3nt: TGTGCCAGTAGTATTGTGGACAGCCCCCCGCGGAGAGCTTTCTTT; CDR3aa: CASSIVDSPPRRAFF
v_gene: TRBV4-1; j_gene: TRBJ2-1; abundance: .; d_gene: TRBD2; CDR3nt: TGCGCCAGCAGCCAAGAACTAGCGGGGAATGAGCAGTTCTTC; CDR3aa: CASSQELAGNEQFF
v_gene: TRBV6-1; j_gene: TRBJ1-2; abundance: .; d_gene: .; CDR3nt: TGTGCCAGCACCCCCGGGACAACATCCTATGGCTACACCTTC; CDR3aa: CASTPGTTSYGYTF
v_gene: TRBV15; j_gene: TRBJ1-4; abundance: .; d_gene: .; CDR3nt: TGTGCCACCAGCAGAGGGCAAAATGAAAAACTGTTTTTT; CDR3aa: CATSRGQNEKLFF
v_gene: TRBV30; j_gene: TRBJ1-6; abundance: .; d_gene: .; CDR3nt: TGTGCCTGGAGTGTACAAAATTCACCCCTCCACTTT; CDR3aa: CAWSVQNSPLHF
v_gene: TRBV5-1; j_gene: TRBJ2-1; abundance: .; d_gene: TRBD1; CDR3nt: TGCGCCAGCAGCCCGGATCGGACAGGGAATTTAGGTGAGCAGTTCTTC; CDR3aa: CASSPDRTGNLGEQFF
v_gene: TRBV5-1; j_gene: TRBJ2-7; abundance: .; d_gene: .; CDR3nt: TGCGCCAGCAGCTTGCCGTCAGGGCCTTCCTACGAGCAGTACTTC; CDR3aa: CASSLPSGPSYEQYF
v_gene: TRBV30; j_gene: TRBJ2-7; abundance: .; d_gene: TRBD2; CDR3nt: TGTGCCTGGGCGCGGGAGAGGGGAGAGCAGTACTTC; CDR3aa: CAWARERGEQYF
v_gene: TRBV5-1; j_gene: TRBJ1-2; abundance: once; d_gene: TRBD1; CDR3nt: TGCGCCAGCAGCCTGGACAGGGAGCATGGCTACACCTTC; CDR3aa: CASSLDREHGYTF
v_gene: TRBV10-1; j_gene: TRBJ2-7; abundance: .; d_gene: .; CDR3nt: TGCGCCAGCAGTGAGTCGATCTGGCAGCCCTACGAGCAGTACTTC; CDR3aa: CASSESIWQPYEQYF
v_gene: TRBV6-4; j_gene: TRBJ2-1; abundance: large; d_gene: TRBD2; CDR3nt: TGTGCCAGCAATAACGGGGGGGCAGGTGAGCAGTTCTTC; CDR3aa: CASNNGGAGEQFF
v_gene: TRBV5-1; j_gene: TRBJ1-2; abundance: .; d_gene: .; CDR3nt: TGCGCCAGCAGCTTGGGCAACAGCAACTATGGCTACACCTTC; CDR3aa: CASSLGNSNYGYTF
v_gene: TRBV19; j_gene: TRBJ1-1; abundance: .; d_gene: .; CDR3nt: TGTGCCAGTAGTATAAGCGCCTCATCGAACACTGAAGCTTTCTTT; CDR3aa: CASSISASSNTEAFF
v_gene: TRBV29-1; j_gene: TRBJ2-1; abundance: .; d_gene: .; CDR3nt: TGCAGCGCCGTGAAGTTCAATGAGCAGTTCTTC; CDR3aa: CSAVKFNEQFF
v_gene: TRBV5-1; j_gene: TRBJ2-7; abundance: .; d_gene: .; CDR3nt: TGCGCCAGCAGCTTGGAGGCACCATCTGTATACTACGAGCAGTACTTC; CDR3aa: CASSLEAPSVYYEQYF
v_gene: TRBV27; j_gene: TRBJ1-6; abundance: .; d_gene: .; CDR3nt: TGTGCCAGCAGTTTAGGGGGGACTAATTCACCCCTCCACTTT; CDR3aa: CASSLGGTNSPLHF
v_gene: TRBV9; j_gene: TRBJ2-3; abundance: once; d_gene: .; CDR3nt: TGTGCCAGCAGCGACTTCAGGGTTAGCACAGATACGCAGTATTTT; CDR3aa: CASSDFRVSTDTQYF
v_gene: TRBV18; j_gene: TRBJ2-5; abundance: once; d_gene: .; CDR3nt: TGTGCCAGCTCATCTAGCGTCGGGGAGACCCAGTACTTC; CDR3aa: CASSSSVGETQYF
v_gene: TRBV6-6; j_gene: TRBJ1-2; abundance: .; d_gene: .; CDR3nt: TGTGCCAGCAGTTACAGGGGGGGGCACAGCTATGGCTACACCTTC; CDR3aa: CASSYRGGHSYGYTF
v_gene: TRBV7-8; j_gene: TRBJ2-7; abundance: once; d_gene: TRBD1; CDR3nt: TGTGCCAGCAGCCATTCCGGGACAGGGGGGAGGGAGCAGTACTTC; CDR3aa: CASSHSGTGGREQYF
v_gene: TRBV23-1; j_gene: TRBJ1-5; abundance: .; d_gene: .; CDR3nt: TGCGCCAGCAGTCAATCACAAGTGCATTTT; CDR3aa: CASSQSQVHF
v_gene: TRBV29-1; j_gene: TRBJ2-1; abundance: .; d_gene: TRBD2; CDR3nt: TGCAGCGTTCCTCCGGGACTAGCGGTTTACAATGAGCAGTTCTTC; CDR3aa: CSVPPGLAVYNEQFF
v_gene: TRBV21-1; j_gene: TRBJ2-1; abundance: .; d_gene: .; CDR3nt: TGTGCCAGCAGCAAAGTCGAGGGGACTGAGCAGTTCTTC; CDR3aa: CASSKVEGTEQFF
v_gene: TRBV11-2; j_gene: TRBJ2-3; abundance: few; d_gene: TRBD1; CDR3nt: TGTGCCAGCAGCTTAGGAAGGACAGGTGGAGATACGCAGTATTTT; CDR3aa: CASSLGRTGGDTQYF
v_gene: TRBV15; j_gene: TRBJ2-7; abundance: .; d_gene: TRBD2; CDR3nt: TGTGCCACCAGCAGAGATCTGGGGGCTAGCGGGAGGAGGAACGAGCAGTACTTC; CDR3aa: CATSRDLGASGRRNEQYF
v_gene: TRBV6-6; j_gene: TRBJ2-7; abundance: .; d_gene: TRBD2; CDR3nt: TGTGCCAGCAGGATTAGCGGGTCAAGCTCCTACGAGCAGTACTTC; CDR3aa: CASRISGSSSYEQYF
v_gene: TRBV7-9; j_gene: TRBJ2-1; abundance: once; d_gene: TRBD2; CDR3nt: TGTGCCAGCAGCTTAGGCCTAGCGGGAGATCTCAATGAGCAGTTCTTC; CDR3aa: CASSLGLAGDLNEQFF
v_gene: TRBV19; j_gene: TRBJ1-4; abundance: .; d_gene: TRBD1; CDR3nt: TGTGCCAGTAGTGTGGGGGGGACAGGAGATGAAAAACTGTTTTTT; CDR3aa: CASSVGGTGDEKLFF
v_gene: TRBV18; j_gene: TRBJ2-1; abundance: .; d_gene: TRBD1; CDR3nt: TGTGCCAGCTCACCACTCCCCGACAGGGGGTACAATGAGCAGTTCTTC; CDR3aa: CASSPLPDRGYNEQFF
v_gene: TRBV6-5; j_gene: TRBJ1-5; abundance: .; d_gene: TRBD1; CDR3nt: TGTGCCAGCAGTTCATTGGGACAGGGGAATCAGCCCCAGCATTTT; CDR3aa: CASSSLGQGNQPQHF
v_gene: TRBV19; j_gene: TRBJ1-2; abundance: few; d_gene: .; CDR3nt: TGTGCCAGTAGTATCCCACCGAACTATGGCTACACCTTC; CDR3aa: CASSIPPNYGYTF
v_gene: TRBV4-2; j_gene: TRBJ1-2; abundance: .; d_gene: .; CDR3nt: TGTGCCAGCAGCCAAGAAAGTCGGGGGTTCACCTTC; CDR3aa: CASSQESRGFTF
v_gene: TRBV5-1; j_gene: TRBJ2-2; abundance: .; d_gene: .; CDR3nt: TGCGCCAGCAGTTTTAACACCGGGGAGCTGTTTTTT; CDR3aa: CASSFNTGELFF
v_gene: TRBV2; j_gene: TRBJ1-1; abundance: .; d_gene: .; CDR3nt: TGTGCCAGCAGGGAACCGGGACGCCTAGGGAACACTGAAGCTTTCTTT; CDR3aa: CASREPGRLGNTEAFF